The next 8 T cell receptor beta chains were all read from a single sample in a study of T cell repertoires in cytomegalovirus infection (dated by TCRdb to the late 2010s). The instrument was an Illumina HiSeq 1500. Using fastp at Q25 and MiXCR, TCRdb reprocessed the public reads and kept productive beta chains. Every CDR3 protein is listed once, alongside the most common genes and DNA of its rows. Present in this sample are around 310,000 distinct CDR3 sequences, just under 30% of which were seen just once. Jointly, the top ten make up 20% of the sample. The treatment or condition label, read with the paper, signifies: in vitro stimulation with specific CMV peptide epitopes to enrich CMV-specific T cells. For these TCRs, the target antigens are not known. The material was cultured PBMCs, obtained from culture after CMV antigen stimulation. The origin of the receptors is a human donor in good health (CMV status not recorded). Some clones in this sample may be carry-over from other donors' samples.

CDR3 bases: TGTGCCAGCTCACCCGGGACAGGGAGAGGCACAGATACGCAGTATTTT. Translated, it gives CASSPGTGRGTDTQYF. The genes are TRBV18 and TRBJ2-3, with 9 bases fitting TRBD1. Germline V CDR1 and CDR2: KGHSH, LQKENI. The CDR3 length is 16 residues. With 3 bases clipped from V and 1 base from J, the junction kept 5 bases outside the gene matches.

V is TRBV5-4 and J is TRBJ2-5, with 9 bases aligning to TRBD2. The germline CDR1 and CDR2 sequences are SGHNT and YYREEE (reference sequence). J lost 2 bases, V lost 4 bases, and 6 bases had no gene match. CDR3 length: 15 residues. The CDR3, as DNA: TGTGCCAGCAGCCCGACTAGCGGACGACAAGAGACCCAGTACTTC. This sequence encodes CASSPTSGRQETQYF.

This clonotype has more than one count but fewer than ten. The chain is built from TRBV7-3 and TRBJ2-7, with D perhaps given as TRBD1 or TRBD2 (5 bases each). The CDR3 is made up of 13 amino acids. Germline-derived CDR1 and CDR2 are SGHTA and FQGTGA. Trimming cost V 6 bases and J 6 bases, with 15 bases left between them. This CDR3 is CASRETGAGEQYF. For the CDR3, the DNA is TGTGCCAGCAGGGAGACCGGGGCGGGCGAGCAGTACTTC.

The rearrangement links TRBV9 to TRBJ2-3; 10 nucleotides match TRBD2. The CDR3 runs to 16 residues. V lost 5 bases to trimming and J lost 0 bases; unmatched junction nucleotides: 6. Germline CDR1 is SGDLS and CDR2 is YYNGEE. Written as DNA, the CDR3 is TGTGCCAGCAGTAAGAGCGGGGGGGCTAGCACAGATACGCAGTATTTT. Its protein product is CASSKSGGASTDTQYF.

This clonotype was seen many times. The V gene is TRBV7-2, the J gene TRBJ2-3; 7 nucleotides match TRBD2. The ends lost 3 bases at V and 4 bases at J; junction bases unmatched: 10. The CDR3 loop spans 16 amino acids. Germline-derived CDR1 and CDR2 are SGHTA and FQGNSA. The CDR3, as DNA: TGTGCCAGCAGCTTCGCTAGCGGAGGCTTCGCAGATACGCAGTATTTT. This translates into CASSFASGGFADTQYF.

This chain uses TRBV12-5 with TRBJ2-1, with 7 positions matching TRBD1. V lost 7 bases and J lost 3; bases outside the gene matches: 9. The CDR3 spans 15 residues. From germline, CDR1 is LGHNT and CDR2 FRNRAP. The CDR3 loop is CASDLGQTLYNEQFF. The CDR3 DNA sequence: TGTGCTAGTGACCTGGGACAGACCCTCTACAATGAGCAGTTCTTC. Filled out from reference TRBV12-5 and TRBJ2-1, the complete variable domain reads DARVTQTPRHKVTEMGQEVTMRCQPILGHNTVFWYRQTMMQGLELLAYFRNRAPLDDSGMPKDRFSAEMPDATLATLKIQPSEPRDSAVYFCASDLGQTLYNEQFFGPGTRLTVL.

The chain couples TRBV7-2 to TRBJ2-7; TRBD1 agrees at 8 bases. The trim removed 4 bases at V and 3 bases at J, leaving 5 bases unmatched. The CDR3 has 14 amino acids. The germline V gene has CDR1 SGHTA and CDR2 FQGNSA. CDR3 nucleotides: TGTGCCAGCAGCTACATCGACAGGGGCTACGAGCAGTACTTC. Amino acid sequence: CASSYIDRGYEQYF.

This clonotype came up a few times. This sequence joins TRBV4-1 and TRBJ2-1; perhaps TRBD1 as D (7 bases). The CDR3 loop spans 16 amino acids. V lost 4 bases and J 5 bases, leaving 18 bases between the germline ends. Germline lookup yields CDR1 MGHRA and CDR2 YSYEKL. The CDR3 region is CASSRQGLRGHNEQFF. The CDR3 DNA sequence: TGCGCCAGCAGCCGACAGGGACTCAGGGGACACAATGAGCAGTTCTTC.